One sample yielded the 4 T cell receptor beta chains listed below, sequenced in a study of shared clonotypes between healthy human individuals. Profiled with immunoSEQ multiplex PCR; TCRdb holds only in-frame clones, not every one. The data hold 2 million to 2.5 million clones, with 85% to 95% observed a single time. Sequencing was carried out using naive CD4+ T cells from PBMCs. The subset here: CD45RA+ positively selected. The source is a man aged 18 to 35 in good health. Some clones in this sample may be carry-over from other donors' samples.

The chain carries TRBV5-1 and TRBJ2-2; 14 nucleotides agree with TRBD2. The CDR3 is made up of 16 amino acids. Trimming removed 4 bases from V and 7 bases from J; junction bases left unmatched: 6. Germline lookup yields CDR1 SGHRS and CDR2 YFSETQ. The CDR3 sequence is CASSPGTSGRGGELFF. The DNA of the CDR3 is TGCGCCAGCAGCCCCGGGACTAGCGGGAGAGGCGGGGAGCTGTTTTTT. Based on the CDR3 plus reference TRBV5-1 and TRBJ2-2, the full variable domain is KAGVTQTPRYLIKTRGQQVTLSCSPISGHRSVSWYQQTPGQGLQFLFEYFSETQRNKGNFPGRFSGRQFSNSRSEMNVSTLELGDSALYLCASSPGTSGRGGELFFGEGSRLTVL.

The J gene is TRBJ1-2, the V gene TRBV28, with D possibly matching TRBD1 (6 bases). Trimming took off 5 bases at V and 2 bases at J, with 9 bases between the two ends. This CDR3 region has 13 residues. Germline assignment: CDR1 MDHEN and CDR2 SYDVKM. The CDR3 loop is CASSGGLNYGYTF. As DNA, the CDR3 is TGTGCCAGCAGTGGGGGGCTCAACTATGGCTACACCTTC.

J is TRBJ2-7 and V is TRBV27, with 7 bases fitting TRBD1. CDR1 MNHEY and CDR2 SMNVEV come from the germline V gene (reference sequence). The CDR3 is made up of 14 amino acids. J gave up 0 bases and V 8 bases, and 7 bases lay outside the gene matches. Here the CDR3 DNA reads TGTGCCAGCTCGGGACAGATGAGCTCCTACGAGCAGTACTTC. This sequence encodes CASSGQMSSYEQYF.

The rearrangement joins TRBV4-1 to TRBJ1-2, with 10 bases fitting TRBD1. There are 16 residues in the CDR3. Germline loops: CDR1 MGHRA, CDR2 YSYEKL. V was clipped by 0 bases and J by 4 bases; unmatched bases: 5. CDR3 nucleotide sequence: TGCGCCAGCAGCCAAGAAGTGACAGGGGGCCTCTATGGCTACACCTTC. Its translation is CASSQEVTGGLYGYTF.